This record covers a single T cell receptor beta chain. Its cognate antigen is unknown. TCRdb keeps only in-frame clones here, not all; method: immunoSEQ multiplex PCR. Among 35,000 to 55,000 clones listed, 90% were seen once. The V segment lost 6 bases and the J segment 2 bases; nucleotides outside the gene matches: 3. Germline CDR1 is ENHRY and CDR2 is SYGVKD. The CDR3 covers 14 residues. Blood specimens came from baseline, cycle 4 day 1, and cycle 7 day 1. This entry comes from a study of OX40 agonist ivuxolimab in advanced cancers. Study as a whole: A history of anti-PD-1, anti-PD-L1 or anti-CTLA-4 therapy was acceptable, and around 36% had some. Partial responses were observed in three patients, of whom one had hepatocellular carcinoma and two had cutaneous melanoma. Study-wide findings and caveats: The study did not work out the antigen specificity of the expanded peripheral T cells.

The sample consisted of CD4+ or CD8+ T cells sorted from blood, taken in a trial of the OX40 agonist ivuxolimab. The TCR sequence derives from an adult with an advanced solid tumor such as melanoma, head and neck, liver or kidney cancer. The chain recombines TRBV10-3 with TRBJ2-3, with 9 bases aligning to TRBD2. CDR3 in amino acids: CAISLAGVTDTQYF. The CDR3 coding sequence is TGTGCCATCAGCTTAGCGGGAGTCACAGATACGCAGTATTTT.